This T cell receptor beta chain was identified in a study of T cell responses to AZD1222 COVID-19 vaccine. Study-level findings and limits: The study reported that nearly half of spike-specific TCRs target unmutated variant regions. Recipients of AZD1222 seropositive at baseline numbered only 6 or 7. The peak T cell response came first, and repertoires were sampled only after it.

This CDR3 region has 16 residues. V lost 2 bases to trimming and J lost 7 bases; unmatched junction nucleotides: 8. CDR1 KGHSY and CDR2 FQNENV come from the germline V gene. On this clone itself: Antigen unknown.

Produced via immunoSEQ multiplex PCR; TCRdb's table is partial and in-frame only. The table records 150,000 to 200,000 clones, approximately 92% of them present only once. Here the sequenced sample was peripheral blood, taken on day 0 of AZD1222 vaccination. This TCR was sampled from an adult in good health. This chain links TRBV16 with TRBJ1-6; 7 bases are a match to TRBD1. CDR3 amino acids: CASSQDRVFTNSPLHF. CDR3 bases: TGTGCCAGCAGCCAAGACAGGGTATTTACAAATTCACCCCTCCACTTT.